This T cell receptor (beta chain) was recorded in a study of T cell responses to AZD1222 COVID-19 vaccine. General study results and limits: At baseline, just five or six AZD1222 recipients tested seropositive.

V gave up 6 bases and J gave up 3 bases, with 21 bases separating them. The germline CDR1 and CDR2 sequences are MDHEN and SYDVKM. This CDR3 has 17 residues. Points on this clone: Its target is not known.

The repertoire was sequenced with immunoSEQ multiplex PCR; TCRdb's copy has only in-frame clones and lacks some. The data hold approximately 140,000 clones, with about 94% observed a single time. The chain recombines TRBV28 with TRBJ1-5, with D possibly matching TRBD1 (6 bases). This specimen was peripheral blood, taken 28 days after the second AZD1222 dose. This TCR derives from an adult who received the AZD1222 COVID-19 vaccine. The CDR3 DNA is TGTGCCAGCAGGTCACCCTCGAAAACAGGGTTCAATCAGCCCCAGCATTTT. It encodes CASRSPSKTGFNQPQHF.